The 4 T cell receptor beta chains below come from one sample, sequenced in a study of Ad26.COV2.S vaccination and SARS-CoV-2 variants. Method: immunoSEQ multiplex PCR; TCRdb's copy keeps in-frame clones and lacks some. The data contain about 440,000 clones, around nine tenths of them seen just once; the ten biggest clones take up about 13%. The treatment: 19 received Ad26.COV2.S at low or high dose, single or two shots; about 5 received placebo; per-sample allocation not given. After the first vaccine or placebo injection, samples were drawn on day 63. Here the sequenced sample was peripheral blood, taken in a trial of Ad26.COV2.S vaccine versus placebo. These receptor sequences come from a person aged 18 to 59 who received the Ad26.COV2.S COVID-19 vaccine or a placebo.

The rearrangement links TRBV10-3 to TRBJ2-1; D ambiguous. The length of the CDR3 is 11 residues. Germline V gives CDR1 ENHRY, CDR2 SYGVKD. V was clipped by 4 bases and J by 5 bases, with 3 bases between them. The CDR3 region has the DNA TGTGCCATCAGTGTTAACAATGAGCAGTTCTTC. This gives the protein CAISVNNEQFF.

This clone was found many times. This CDR3 is CASAHWQANQPQHF. Written as DNA, the CDR3 is TGTGCCAGTGCACATTGGCAGGCCAATCAGCCCCAGCATTTT. The chain combines TRBV19 with TRBJ1-5; D unclear. The CDR3 is 14 amino acids. V shed 8 bases and J shed 3 bases, with 14 bases lying between them. Germline CDR1 and CDR2: LNHDA and SQIVND (reference sequence).

The chain combines TRBV28 with TRBJ2-1; TRBD2 matches at 7 bases. J gave up 5 bases and V 7 bases, and 11 bases lay outside the gene matches. There are 15 residues in the CDR3. Germline lookup yields CDR1 MDHEN and CDR2 SYDVKM. This CDR3 reads CASITSGRPNNEQFF. The CDR3 bases are TGTGCCAGCATCACCTCCGGGAGGCCTAACAATGAGCAGTTCTTC.

This clone has just a few counts. J is TRBJ1-1 and V is TRBV19; 8 positions match TRBD1. Germline values: CDR1 LNHDA, CDR2 SQIVND (reference sequence). V lost 5 bases to trimming and J lost 6 bases; unmatched junction nucleotides: 8. The CDR3 sequence is 14 residues long. The CDR3 nucleotides read TGTGCCAGTAGTCGGACAGGGCGTAGCCCTGAAGCTTTCTTT. Translating gives CASSRTGRSPEAFF.